The T cell receptor beta chain under discussion was sequenced for a study of blood T cell repertoires in COVID-19. Study context: Specimens from acute and convalescent COVID-19 originated in the United States, Italy and Spain. PBMCs, B-cell-depleted T cells, or T cells were the source of the cDNA or gDNA that made up the material.

Per the original data handling: Reference gene primer amplification in the assay estimated nucleated cell counts. TCRdb's table, derived via immunoSEQ multiplex PCR, lists solely in-frame clones and lacks some. The V and J calls and clone size were taken over from that table, and D and trimming were inferred from the DNA. The sample records some 170,000 clones, roughly 82% being singletons. The TCR comes from a woman in her sixties or seventies with acute or convalescent COVID-19. Source material: peripheral blood.

As DNA, the CDR3 is TGTGCCAGTAGGTTGGGACAGACCACCGGGGAGCTGTTTTTT. As protein: CASRLGQTTGELFF. The V and J genes are TRBV19 and TRBJ2-2; the match to TRBD1 covers 7 bases. The CDR3 consists of 14 residues. Germline V CDR1 and CDR2: LNHDA, SQIVND (reference sequence). After removal of 6 bases from V and 4 bases from J, the junction contained 5 bases not matched to a gene.